This T cell receptor (beta chain) was sequenced in a study of cytomegalovirus exposure and HLA in healthy donors. Overall study results and limits: Later analysis associated a missense DCLRE1C variant with TCR beta V- and J-gene trimming. Researchers reported from a later analysis that most CMV-associated TCR beta chains appeared HLA-restricted. Cytomegalovirus-associated TCR beta chains were listed, numbering 150 to 200.

This clone was counted only a few times. Its antigen is not known. Primers included in the PCR were 60 Vbeta and 13 Jbeta primers. Assay used: immunoSEQ multiplex PCR; TCRdb lists only in-frame clones, some missing. This table holds under 140,000 clones, approximately 78% found once. The sample taken for sequencing was PBMCs. The clonotype comes from a woman aged 30 to 39 in good health and CMV-seronegative.

The chain's CDR3 is CASSLTSGGAYEQYF. CDR3 DNA sequence: TGTGCCAGCAGTCTAACTAGCGGGGGGGCCTACGAGCAGTACTTC. The chain has TRBV28 and TRBJ2-7, with 13 bases matching TRBD2. The CDR3 is made up of 15 amino acids. Per the germline V gene, CDR1 is MDHEN and CDR2 is SYDVKM. Losses at the gene ends were 5 bases for V and 2 bases for J; bases not matched to a gene: 3.